The present T cell receptor (beta chain) was sequenced within a study of T-cell memory formation after mild COVID-19. This clonotype was counted only a few times. TCRdb ran MiXCR on the 5' RACE reads and lists one entry per CDR3 protein. The table includes some 150,000 distinct CDR3 sequences, around 14% detected once. CDR3 length equals 16 residues. Germline CDR1 and CDR2: SGHRS and YFSETQ. The V end was cut by 0 bases, the J end by 5 bases, with 14 bases between. Sample: PBMCs or a T cell subset sorted from them (not recorded which). The chain is built from TRBV5-1 and TRBJ2-2, with unresolved D. The receptor comes from an adult woman who had mild COVID-19 (a few samples of this study predate the infection). Cell type and time point are not known. The CDR3 DNA follows: TGCGCCAGCAGCTTGGTGTTTGGGGATGTGACCGGGGAGCTGTTTTTT. This gives the protein CASSLVFGDVTGELFF.